This T cell receptor beta chain came from a study of cytomegalovirus exposure and HLA in healthy donors (TCRdb year 2017). For context, the study as a whole: According to an earlier analysis of 550 to 750 of the donors, roughly 180 million T cells yielded 117 million unique TCR beta sequences and 276 Gb of sequence data. Rather than drawing on any new phenotypic data, the later analysis identified candidate immune exposures from TCR beta sequences and the way those sequences occurred across donors. Genome-wide SNP genotypes for about 55% of the roughly 670 donors were used in a later genetic analysis, which treated that subset as a discovery cohort. Typing coverage varied by locus: about 629-640 donors for A, B, C, DRB1 and DQB1; 522 for DQA1; over 600 for DPA1; more than 450 for DPB1. Besides the first cohort of roughly 640 subjects, a separate validation cohort made up of over 100 different subjects was used. Roughly 290 gigabases of sequencing data and roughly 81 million unique TCR sequences made up an early release that covered several hundred HLA-typed donors. Roughly 5 DR-DQ haplotypes were handled as single units for association and clustering because linkage in the cohort was strong. The genetic ancestry cluster associated with self-reported Caucasian donors included around four fifths of the 350 to 500 genotyped donors. Donor age, sex, ethnicity and CMV serostatus were compiled together with the repertoire data. High-throughput TCR immunosequencing, statistical association of individual TCRs with disease status, and machine learning were combined to predict cytomegalovirus infection status. Class I and class II HLA loci were covered by the typing at four-digit resolution. The aim of the study was to test whether cataloging public T cell receptors could identify signatures of past pathogen exposure. The study profiled the T cell repertoires of under 700 subjects by immunosequencing and related them to cytomegalovirus serostatus. Every discovery cohort repertoire had been produced on one sequencing platform. Among over 350 genotyped donors of the cohort, an average of approximately 230,000 unique TCR beta nucleotide sequences were sequenced per donor, roughly 20% of them non-productive. In an earlier analysis of 500 to 650 of the donors, high-throughput TCR beta sequencing was used to judge whether each TCR beta V gene segment behaved as functional or pseudogenic. To study patterns of TCR occurrence, a later analysis re-analyzed previously published TCR beta repertoires from around 700 donors and added high-resolution HLA genotyping.

In total, 630 or so healthy bone marrow donors made up the cohort. Cohort members were all nominally healthy when sampled, although unrecorded immune exposures were likely present. The donor tested CMV seronegative, placing the donor among the roughly 340 seronegative members of the cohort. A peripheral blood sample was collected from each donor, and TCR beta sequencing was performed on peripheral blood mononuclear cells. Genomic DNA was extracted from the blood cell samples with the Qiagen DNeasy Blood Extraction Kit. The method was the immunoSEQ multiplex PCR assay. For the multiplex PCR, a mixture combining 60 forward primers for TCR Vbeta segments and 13 reverse primers for TCR Jbeta segments was used. The CDR3 region of rearranged TCR beta genes was amplified from genomic DNA with a multiplex PCR assay. On the Illumina HiSeq System, the amplified TCR beta libraries were sequenced as 87-base-pair reads. Per the original workflow: A later analysis counted approximately 74 million unique TCR beta chains across the approximately 700 repertoires, and approximately 11 million of these chains were shared by at least two donors. Raw reads were error-corrected and collapsed into unique sequences with a nearest-neighbor algorithm that merged closely related sequences to remove PCR and sequencing errors. To assign V, D and J gene segments, CDR3 sequences were aligned to IMGT reference sequences. Each retained sequence needed at least a six-nucleotide match to both a V gene segment and a J gene segment. A rearrangement was called productive if the CDR3 had no stop codons and remained in frame with V and J, and every other rearrangement was called non-productive. CDR3 was defined according to IMGT convention as the region running from the second conserved V-encoded cysteine to the conserved J-encoded phenylalanine. In an earlier analysis of around 600 of the donors, sequences lacking an unambiguous match to a single V gene segment were excluded. An earlier analysis of about 600 of the donors called V segments functional above 56.7% productive rearrangements and segregating when the between-donor standard deviation exceeded 5%. To diagnose cytomegalovirus status from the catalog of TCR beta chain sequences, a statistical classification framework was built. In a later analysis, V and J genes were assigned by comparing TCR nucleotide sequences against IMGT/GENE-DB human TR gene sequences. A later analysis assigned CDR3 sequences and most-parsimonious VDJ recombination scenarios with the TCRdist pipeline. In a later analysis, each TCR beta chain was defined by its CDR3 amino acid sequence together with its V-gene family, and reads lacking a unique V-gene family were excluded. To address suspected cross-contamination and a sequencing artifact, a later analysis removed around 600 highly shared, low-generation-probability nucleotide sequences. In a later analysis, a clonal expansion index was calculated for each public chain from normalized within-repertoire ranks of inferred template counts. Generation probabilities in a later analysis came from a VDJ recombination model fitted to out-of-frame rearrangements, and those results were checked against IGoR. In a later analysis, TCR-TCR, TCR-HLA and TCR-CMV co-occurrence was scored with hypergeometric tests, and a repertoire-size bias correction was applied to TCR pairs. To estimate false discovery rates, a later analysis permuted the HLA or CMV assignments 20 times. A later analysis grouped co-occurring TCRs with DBSCAN, adding TCRdist sequence similarity when clustering within HLA-allele-positive subsets. Co-occurrence clustering excluded repertoires with fewer than 30,000 or more than 120,000 public chains, plus five with anomalous nucleotide sharing. The source is immuneACCESS, and TCRdb retained only in-frame sequences with V and J called. Part of the clones is not carried over; for the studies checked, unresolved V genes explain less than half of this, and the remainder is unexplained. That table furnishes V, J and clone size, whereas the DNA furnished D and trimming. A total of about 150,000 clones appear in this sample, over 70% of them only once. Clones ranked in the top ten supply about 3.4% of the sample.

Details on this clone: Its recognized antigen is unknown. No much larger clone exists at a distance of one base, and base qualities are not known.

What the authors observed across the whole study: The sequencing pipeline was judged likely to have produced a cluster of highly shared sequence variants as a technical artifact. A later genetic analysis associated a missense DCLRE1C variant with V-gene and J-gene trimming of TCR beta chains, and an independent cohort replicated the association. In a later analysis, 16,951 TCR beta sequences were associated with specific HLA alleles at a false discovery rate of 0.05. Across donors, most TCR sequences were observed very rarely, whereas some public TCRs were present in many individuals. Presence/absence analyses assumed roughly uniform sequencing depth across donors, an assumption that may not hold. The study listed 170 or so TCR beta chains as associated with cytomegalovirus. CMV serostatus was the only immune exposure information available for the cohort. Correlated functional status among segregating V segments might be attributable to linkage disequilibrium, but an unknown experimental factor could not be ruled out. In an earlier analysis of over 550 of the donors, most TCR beta V segments were observed in productive rearrangements about 87% or about 30% of the time, broadly matching IMGT annotations. Because HLA typing was unavailable for some donors at each locus, only the typed subset was used in association tests. According to a later analysis, TCR association rates differed among HLA loci, with DRB1 alleles showing the most associated TCRs and HLA-C alleles showing the fewest. Because counts were too low, about 18 rarely observed V segments, including chromosome 9 orphons, were excluded from the earlier analysis of fewer than 650 of the donors. The authors suggested that the approach could potentially be extended to other disease states and immunological phenotypes. The classifier was reported to diagnose cytomegalovirus status with high specificity and sensitivity in both the original and validation cohorts. A further reported finding was that TCR beta sequences accurately predicted the HLA-A and HLA-B alleles for most subjects in the first cohort. Only TCR beta chains were sequenced in this cohort, and the absence of alpha or paired-chain data limited detectable features. A few of the identified cytomegalovirus-associated TCR beta chains were confirmed in vitro to be specific for cytomegalovirus antigens. Assigning TCR associations to individual alleles was difficult when HLA alleles, especially DR and DQ, strongly co-occurred. A later genetic analysis reported fewer N-insertions in productive TCRs among donors in an Asian-associated ancestry cluster than the roughly 620-donor mean. A later analysis reported that several top co-occurrence clusters appeared linked to parvovirus B19, influenza, CMV and Epstein-Barr virus. A later analysis found that HLA-associated TCR beta chains were more clonally expanded and had lower generation probabilities than equally common non-associated chains. Most CMV-associated TCR beta chains appeared to be HLA-restricted in a later analysis, and the HLA associations seemed to be driven largely by CMV exposure.

The receptor was isolated from a male donor in good health and CMV-seronegative. Sequenced input: PBMCs.

The CDR3 loop reads CASSSGGGFYNEQFF. The sequenced DNA: TGTGCCAGCAGTTCCGGTGGGGGGTTCTACAATGAGCAGTTCTTC. The chain couples TRBV6-5 to TRBJ2-1; the D gene is possibly TRBD2, with 6 bases matching. Between the V and J ends, shortened by 4 bases and 3 bases respectively, the junction contains 13 bases. The CDR3 runs 15 residues from the cysteine to the phenylalanine. Only the CDR3 DNA stays, 45 bases, in frame from base 1. CDR1 and CDR2, looked up from the germline V gene, are MNHEY and SVGAGI.